These T cell receptor beta chains were read from a single sample in a study of somatic mutations in cytotoxic T cells in rheumatoid arthritis. The method was immunoSEQ multiplex PCR; TCRdb's version includes in-frame clones alone and lacks a portion of them. The sample has under 2,500 clones, around 84% seen once; the top ten hold around two fifths. Material for sequencing was CD8+ T cells sorted from blood. The receptors here all came from a man between 60 and 70 years old with rheumatoid arthritis. CDR3s include the opening cysteine and the closing phenylalanine or tryptophan. The D gene is left open where the match is weak. Clone size is given for some rows only: seen once, a few or many times, or a class if the clone is expanded.

clone_size	d_call	v_call	j_call	cdr3_aa	cdr3_nt
.	TRBD2	TRBV6-4	TRBJ2-3	CASSAYTGGGTDTQYF	TGTGCCAGCAGTGCCTATACGGGGGGGGGCACAGATACGCAGTATTTT
.	.	TRBV19	TRBJ1-5	CASSIWGEQPQHF	TGTGCCAGTAGTATTTGGGGGGAGCAGCCCCAGCATTTT
.	.	TRBV27	TRBJ2-7	CASSLGADYEQYF	TGTGCCAGCAGTTTAGGGGCGGACTACGAGCAGTACTTC
.	.	TRBV1	TRBJ2-2	CTSSQGSLAPKRGVSAGTGELFF	TGCACCAGCAGCCAAGGGTCCCTGGCTCCGAAGCGGGGGGTCTCCGCGGGCACCGGGGAGCTGTTTTTT
.	.	TRBV7-6	TRBJ1-4	CASSPPGATNEKLFF	TGTGCCAGCTCCCCCCCCGGGGCAACTAATGAAAAACTGTTTTTT
.	TRBD2	TRBV11-1	TRBJ2-5	CASSDLAGGQETQYF	TGTGCCAGCAGCGACCTAGCGGGGGGGCAAGAGACCCAGTACTTC
once	.	TRBV27	TRBJ2-3	CASSVIGRDSTDTQYF	TGTGCCAGCAGTGTAATAGGGCGGGACAGCACAGATACGCAGTATTTT
once	TRBD2	TRBV4-1	TRBJ2-3	CASSQDIAGGFTDTQYF	TGCGCCAGCAGCCAAGATATAGCGGGGGGATTCACAGATACGCAGTATTTT
.	.	TRBV7-2	TRBJ2-2	CASSKGGATGELFF	TGTGCCAGCAGCAAAGGAGGGGCCACCGGGGAGCTGTTTTTT
.	TRBD1	TRBV11-2	TRBJ2-7	CASSLGTAYEQYF	TGTGCCAGCAGCCTTGGGACAGCCTACGAGCAGTACTTC
.	.	TRBV9	TRBJ1-5	CASSVVSGYNQPQHF	TGTGCCAGCAGCGTAGTATCAGGATACAATCAGCCCCAGCATTTT
.	TRBD2	TRBV5-1	TRBJ2-3	CASSGPSGTVTDTQYF	TGCGCCAGCAGCGGCCCTAGCGGAACAGTCACAGATACGCAGTATTTT
.	.	TRBV5-1	TRBJ2-3	CASSLAGGPLDTQYF	TGCGCCAGCAGCTTGGCGGGGGGCCCTTTAGATACGCAGTATTTT
.	.	TRBV29-1	TRBJ1-1	CSVGGALGGAFF	TGCAGCGTGGGGGGGGCCCTAGGGGGGGCTTTCTTT
.	.	TRBV5-5	TRBJ1-3	CASSLAGLSGNTIYF	TGTGCCAGCAGCTTGGCCGGACTCTCTGGAAACACCATATATTTT
.	TRBD1	TRBV28	TRBJ2-5	CASSLYSRGQGETQYF	TGTGCCAGCAGTTTATACTCGCGGGGACAGGGCGAGACCCAGTACTTC
.	.	TRBV4-3	TRBJ2-5	CASSQVEGHKETQYF	TGCGCCAGCAGCCAAGTCGAGGGACATAAGGAGACCCAGTACTTC
few	.	TRBV11-2	TRBJ2-7	CASSLGASYEQYF	TGTGCCAGCAGCTTAGGGGCTTCCTACGAGCAGTACTTC
.	.	TRBV4-1	TRBJ2-1	CASSQRPGEDEQFF	TGCGCCAGCAGCCAGAGGCCGGGGGAGGATGAGCAGTTCTTC
few	TRBD1	TRBV19	TRBJ2-6	CASIQGGLYGANVLTF	TGTGCCAGTATACAGGGGGGTCTGTATGGGGCCAACGTCCTGACTTTC
few	.	TRBV2	TRBJ1-5	CASSEQGKNQPQHF	TGTGCCAGCAGTGAACAGGGAAAAAATCAGCCCCAGCATTTT
.	TRBD2	TRBV5-1	TRBJ2-3	CASSLAEIVGGVTDTQYF	TGCGCCAGCAGCTTGGCCGAAATAGTGGGGGGGGTCACAGATACGCAGTATTTT
.	.	TRBV5-4	TRBJ1-2	CASSSEIYGYTF	TGTGCCAGCAGCTCGGAGATCTATGGCTACACCTTC
.	.	TRBV6-1	TRBJ1-2	CASSGRDYFGYTF	TGTGCCAGCAGTGGTAGGGACTACTTCGGGTACACCTTC
.	.	TRBV29-1	TRBJ1-1	CSGQGPNTEAFF	TGCAGCGGGCAGGGGCCGAACACTGAAGCTTTCTTT
.	.	TRBV2	TRBJ2-5	CARQGGELRTQETQYF	TGTGCCAGACAAGGGGGGGAATTACGAACACAAGAGACCCAGTACTTC
.	.	TRBV27	TRBJ2-7	CASQPATPGHEQYF	TGTGCCAGCCAGCCCGCGACTCCAGGGCACGAGCAGTACTTC
.	.	TRBV2	TRBJ1-1	CASSPTQGTEAFF	TGTGCCAGCAGTCCTACACAGGGAACTGAAGCTTTCTTT
.	.	TRBV2	TRBJ2-3	CASGDGGGGDTQYF	TGTGCCAGCGGGGATGGAGGGGGGGGAGATACGCAGTATTTT
.	.	TRBV27	TRBJ2-7	CASSSPGGNEQYF	TGTGCCAGCAGTTCTCCTGGGGGCAACGAGCAGTACTTC
.	TRBD1	TRBV13	TRBJ2-1	CASSVRDSNEQFF	TGTGCCAGCAGCGTCCGGGACAGCAATGAGCAGTTCTTC
.	TRBD2	TRBV28	TRBJ2-2	CASSLPGTSGGAGTGELFF	TGTGCCAGCAGTTTACCCGGGACTAGCGGGGGGGCAGGCACCGGGGAGCTGTTTTTT
.	TRBD1	TRBV2	TRBJ1-5	CASSQHPGTGERSQHF	TGTGCCAGCAGCCAACATCCCGGGACAGGGGAGCGATCCCAGCATTTT
once	.	TRBV7-8	TRBJ2-1	CASSYNFHNEQFF	TGTGCCAGCAGCTACAATTTCCACAATGAGCAGTTCTTC
few	.	TRBV21-1	TRBJ2-4	CASTCLAGAKNIQYF	TGTGCCAGCACCTGCCTAGCGGGGGCCAAAAACATTCAGTACTTC
.	TRBD1	TRBV7-9	TRBJ1-3	CASSLVGTGSGNTIYF	TGTGCCAGCAGCTTAGTGGGGACAGGGTCCGGAAACACCATATATTTT